This TCR beta chain was profiled in a study of T cell repertoires in cytomegalovirus infection. Study-level information: Evidence of both CMV infection and a matching HLA type came from public TCR beta signatures.

The CDR3 has 16 amino acids. Germline trimming cut 5 bases from V and 4 bases from J; bases unmatched to any gene: 8. The V gene's germline CDR1 is MNHEY and CDR2 SMNVEV (reference sequence). One entry per CDR3 protein results from TCRdb running MiXCR on the reads. The sample comprises tens of thousands of distinct CDR3 sequences, over 15% of which are singletons, and 26% rests with the top ten. Points from the study as a whole: HLA-C-restricted CMV-specific TCR beta clonotypes were dominant in the ex vivo response.

As to this clonotype: What it recognizes is unknown.

Source: CD8+ T cells from cultured PBMCs, taken from culture after CMV antigen stimulation. The V and J genes are TRBV27 and TRBJ2-1, with 10 bases aligning to TRBD2. The origin of this receptor is a human donor in good health (CMV status not recorded). Some clones in this sample may be carry-over from other donors' samples. CDR3 bases: TGTGCCAGCAGTCCCAGGACTAGCGGTAAATACAATGAGCAGTTCTTC. Its protein product is CASSPRTSGKYNEQFF.